This T cell receptor beta chain was documented in a study of blood T cell repertoires in COVID-19. Study context: The United States, Italy and Spain supplied acute and convalescent COVID-19 samples.

A single count supports this clone. In the authors' workflow: The authors estimated nucleated cell counts from reference gene primer amplification. The repertoire was sequenced with immunoSEQ multiplex PCR; TCRdb's copy has only in-frame clones and lacks some. V and J calls plus clone size are reproduced from that table; the DNA served to infer D and trimming. The data hold 400,000 to 550,000 clones, with about 85% observed a single time. The study assigned cohorts using participant-reported clinical history. Trimming cost V 1 base and J 8 bases; bases outside gene matches: 11. The germline V gene has CDR1 SGHTA and CDR2 FQGNSA. The CDR3 is 16 residues long.

The sample consisted of PBMCs or T cells enriched from blood (not recorded which). V and J are TRBV7-2 and TRBJ2-1; 7 bases are shared with TRBD2. This sequence originates from a woman between 18 and 29 years old with acute COVID-19. The CDR3 DNA sequence: TGTGCCAGCAGCTTAGAGGCTAGCGGTCCAGTGGATGAGCAGTTCTTC. Translation: CASSLEASGPVDEQFF.